Listed here are 15 T cell receptor beta chains from one sample, sequenced in a study of shared clonotypes between healthy human individuals. Clones were sequenced by immunoSEQ multiplex PCR, and TCRdb holds only the in-frame ones, with some missing. The data hold about 2 million clones, with about 95% observed a single time. CD45RO-negative CD8 cells positively selected for CCR7 made up the naive population, which excluded terminally differentiated effector memory CD45RA+ cells. Input material: naive CD8+ T cells sorted from blood. The receptors originated from a man aged 18 to 29 in good health.

This clone was seen a handful of times. V and J are TRBV11-1 and TRBJ1-2; D unclear. CDR3 length: 16 residues. Germline V gene lookup returns CDR1 SGHAT and CDR2 FQDESV (reference sequence). V was trimmed by 5 bases and J by 4 bases, leaving 20 bases between them. CDR3 loop: CASSVGLVSAVYGYTF. CDR3 in DNA: TGTGCCAGCAGCGTAGGGTTGGTCTCCGCTGTCTATGGCTACACCTTC.

V and J are TRBV7-9 and TRBJ1-4; the D gene is possibly TRBD1 (5 bases). The germline V and J ends were trimmed by 3 bases and 8 bases, with 10 bases remaining between them. The length of the CDR3 is 13 residues. Germline CDR1 reads SEHNR; CDR2 reads FQNEAQ (reference sequence). CDR3 nucleotide sequence: TGTGCCAGCAGCTTGCCGTGGGGGGAAAAACTGTTTTTT. Protein product: CASSLPWGEKLFF.

The chain uses TRBV30 and TRBJ2-7; 8 positions agree with TRBD1. CDR3 size: 15 residues. From germline, CDR1 is GTSNPN and CDR2 SVGIG (reference sequence). J gave up 1 base and V 5 bases, and 10 bases lay outside the gene matches. The CDR3 DNA reads as TGTGCCTGGGGCAGCGGTGGACAGGGTTCCTACGAGCAGTACTTC. This gives the protein CAWGSGGQGSYEQYF.

The genes are TRBV7-9 and TRBJ2-5; D ambiguous. There are 11 residues in the CDR3. CDR1 SEHNR and CDR2 FQNEAQ come from the germline V gene (reference sequence). V lost 3 bases and J lost 6, with 5 bases in between. CDR3 nucleotide sequence: TGTGCCAGCAGCTTTGACAAGACCCAGTACTTC. Protein: CASSFDKTQYF.

V is TRBV6-5 and J is TRBJ1-1; maybe TRBD1 (5 bases). V dropped 2 bases and J dropped 7 bases, with 20 bases sitting between them. Germline V gives CDR1 MNHEY, CDR2 SVGAGI. The CDR3 length is 16 residues. CDR3 loop: CASSYRGSLSSFEAFF. CDR3 bases: TGTGCCAGCAGTTACAGGGGATCTCTCTCGTCTTTTGAAGCTTTCTTT.

The chain links TRBV7-8 to TRBJ2-7, with D perhaps matching TRBD2 (5 bases). The germline V and J ends were trimmed by 2 bases and 0 bases, with 14 bases remaining between them. The CDR3 length is 16 residues. Germline V gene data show CDR1 as SGHVS and CDR2 as FQNEAQ. The CDR3 protein is CASSLLGRGYSYEQYF. CDR3 bases: TGTGCCAGCAGCTTACTTGGACGGGGATACTCCTACGAGCAGTACTTC. Filled out from reference TRBV7-8 and TRBJ2-7, the complete variable domain reads GAGVSQSPRYKVAKRGQDVALRCDPISGHVSLFWYQQALGQGPEFLTYFQNEAQLDKSGLPSDRFFAERPEGSVSTLKIQRTQQEDSAVYLCASSLLGRGYSYEQYFGPGTRLTVT.

The rearrangement joins TRBV5-4 to TRBJ2-3; D ambiguous. Deletions cut 0 bases from V and 3 bases from J, with 11 bases between. Germline loops: CDR1 SGHNT, CDR2 YYREEE (reference sequence). This CDR3 contains 15 residues. CDR3 nucleotide sequence: TGTGCCAGCAGCTTGGACGACTGGGGAACAGATACGCAGTATTTT. It codes for CASSLDDWGTDTQYF.

As for this clone: Other DNA sequences from this sample encode an identical CDR3 as well. The chain couples TRBV28 to TRBJ1-1; a possible D gene is TRBD1 (5 bases). CDR1 and CDR2 from the germline V gene are MDHEN and SYDVKM. The CDR3 has 16 residues. Trimming stripped 8 bases from V and 0 bases from J, with 19 bases between. CDR3: CASGPGRSFLNTEAFF. CDR3 bases: TGTGCCAGCGGGCCGGGACGGTCATTTCTGAACACTGAAGCTTTCTTT.

This rearrangement joins TRBV4-1 to TRBJ1-2; 7 positions match TRBD1. Germline V gene sequence: CDR1 MGHRA, CDR2 YSYEKL. V dropped 2 bases and J dropped 4; count of bases not matched to a gene: 10. This CDR3 has 16 amino acids. CDR3 residues: CASSQYTQGVGYGYTF. The CDR3 DNA is TGCGCCAGCAGCCAATATACCCAGGGGGTGGGCTATGGCTACACCTTC.

The chain is built from TRBV4-3 and TRBJ1-4, with D possibly matching TRBD1 (5 bases). The CDR3 is made up of 17 amino acids. V was trimmed by 3 bases and J by 6 bases, leaving 20 bases between them. In germline, CDR1 is LGHNA, CDR2 YSLEER. CDR3 coding DNA: TGCGCCAGCAGCCACTCCCGCGGGGGTTTAGGTGATGAAAAACTGTTTTTT. Encoded protein: CASSHSRGGLGDEKLFF.

For this clone: The identical CDR3 is also encoded by other nucleotide sequences in the sample. This rearrangement joins TRBV6-1 to TRBJ2-2, with D unclear. The CDR3 runs 13 residues. V lost 3 bases to trimming and J lost 1 base, with 3 bases between them. The germline gives CDR1 MNHNS, CDR2 SASEGT. The CDR3 reads CASSELNTGELFF. The CDR3 coding sequence is TGTGCCAGCAGTGAGCTGAACACCGGGGAGCTGTTTTTT.

This sequence joins TRBV2 and TRBJ2-7, with 7 bases fitting TRBD1. The CDR3 spans 14 residues. Germline trimming cut 6 bases from V and 0 bases from J; bases unmatched to any gene: 5. Germline CDR1 SNHLY, CDR2 FYNNEI. Written as DNA, the CDR3 is TGTGCCAGCAGCCGGGACAGTTCCTCCTACGAGCAGTACTTC. Translation: CASSRDSSSYEQYF.

This chain uses TRBV28 with TRBJ1-6; D gene uncertain. V gave up 5 bases and J gave up 14 bases, with 13 bases separating them. Germline CDR1 is MDHEN and CDR2 is SYDVKM. The CDR3 length is 12 residues. The CDR3 here is CASSQIGGTLHF. The CDR3 bases are TGTGCCAGCAGTCAGATTGGTGGAACCCTCCACTTT.

This clone was observed a single time. The CDR3 region is CASSSPGGGLAGGLYEQYF. The CDR3, as DNA: TGTGCCAGCAGCTCCCCGGGGGGGGGACTAGCGGGAGGGCTCTACGAGCAGTACTTC. The rearrangement uses TRBV7-2 and TRBJ2-7; 16 bases agree with TRBD2. Germline CDR1 is SGHTA and CDR2 is FQGNSA. This CDR3 is 19 amino acids long. V gave up 4 bases and J gave up 3 bases; unmatched junction bases: 12.

The chain employs TRBV4-3 and TRBJ2-1; D unresolved. The CDR3 runs to 14 residues. The germline gives CDR1 LGHNA, CDR2 YSLEER. Trimming took off 8 bases at V and 2 bases at J, with 13 bases between the two ends. CDR3 bases: TGCGCCAGCCGCCCCGGGCTTACCTACAATGAGCAGTTCTTC. It encodes CASRPGLTYNEQFF.